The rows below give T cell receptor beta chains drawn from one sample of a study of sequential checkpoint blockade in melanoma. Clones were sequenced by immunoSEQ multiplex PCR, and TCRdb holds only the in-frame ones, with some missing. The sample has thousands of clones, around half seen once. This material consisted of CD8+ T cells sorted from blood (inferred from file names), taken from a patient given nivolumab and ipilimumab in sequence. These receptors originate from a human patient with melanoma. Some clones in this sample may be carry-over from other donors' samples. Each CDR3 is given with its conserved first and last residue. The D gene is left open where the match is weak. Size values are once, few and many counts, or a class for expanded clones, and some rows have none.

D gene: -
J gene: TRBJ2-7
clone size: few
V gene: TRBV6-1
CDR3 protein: CASSGRGASYEQYF
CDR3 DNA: TGTGCCAGCAGTGGCAGGGGGGCCTCCTACGAGCAGTACTTC

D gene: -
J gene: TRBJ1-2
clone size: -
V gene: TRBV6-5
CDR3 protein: CASSPTGGMGYGYTF
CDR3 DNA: TGTGCCAGCAGTCCTACTGGAGGGATGGGCTATGGCTACACCTTC

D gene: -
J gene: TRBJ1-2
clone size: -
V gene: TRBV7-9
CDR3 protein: CASSPLQGRRGYTF
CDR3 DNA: TGTGCCAGCAGCCCCTTGCAGGGGCGCCGGGGCTACACCTTC

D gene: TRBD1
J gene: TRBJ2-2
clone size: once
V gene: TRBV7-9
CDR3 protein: CASSYGTDTGELFF
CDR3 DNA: TGTGCCAGCAGCTACGGGACAGACACCGGGGAGCTGTTTTTT

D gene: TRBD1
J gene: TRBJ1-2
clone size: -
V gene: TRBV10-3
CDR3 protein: CAITTTGQGGYGYTF
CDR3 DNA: TGTGCCATCACTACCACCGGACAGGGAGGGTATGGCTACACCTTC

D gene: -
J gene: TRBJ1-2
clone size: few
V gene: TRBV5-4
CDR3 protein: CASSQDSGVSNYGYTF
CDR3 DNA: TGCGCCAGCAGCCAAGATAGCGGGGTTTCTAACTATGGCTACACCTTC

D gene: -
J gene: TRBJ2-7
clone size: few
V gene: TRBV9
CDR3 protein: CASSVGYNSYEQYF
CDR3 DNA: TGTGCCAGCAGCGTAGGTTACAACTCCTACGAGCAGTACTTC

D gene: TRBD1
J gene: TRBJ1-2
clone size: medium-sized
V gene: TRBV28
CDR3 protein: CASSPGGTGSGGYTF
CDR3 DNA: TGTGCCAGCAGTCCAGGGGGGACAGGGAGTGGCGGCTACACCTTC

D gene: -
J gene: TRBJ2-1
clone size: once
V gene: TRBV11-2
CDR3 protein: CASSFVDEQFF
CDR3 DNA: TGTGCCAGCAGCTTCGTTGATGAGCAGTTCTTC

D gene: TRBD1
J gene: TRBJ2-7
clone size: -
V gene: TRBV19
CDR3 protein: CASSFSGTGSYEQYF
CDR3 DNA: TGTGCCAGTAGCTTCTCCGGGACAGGGTCCTACGAGCAGTACTTC

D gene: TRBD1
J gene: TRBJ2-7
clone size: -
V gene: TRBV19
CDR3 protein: CASSSGQGGYEQYF
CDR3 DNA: TGTGCCAGTAGTAGCGGACAGGGGGGCTACGAGCAGTACTTC

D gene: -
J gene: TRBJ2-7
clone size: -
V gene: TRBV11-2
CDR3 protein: CASSLGGPGYEQYF
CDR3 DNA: TGTGCCAGCAGCTTGGGGGGGCCCGGGTACGAGCAGTACTTC

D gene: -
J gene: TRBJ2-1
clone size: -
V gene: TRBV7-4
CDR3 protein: CASSYRTVPRAVYNEQFF
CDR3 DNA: TGTGCCAGCAGCTACAGGACAGTGCCTAGGGCCGTATACAATGAGCAGTTCTTC

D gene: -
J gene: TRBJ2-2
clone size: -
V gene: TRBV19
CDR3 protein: CASSPVYTGELFF
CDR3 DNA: TGTGCCAGTAGTCCCGTCTACACCGGGGAGCTGTTTTTT

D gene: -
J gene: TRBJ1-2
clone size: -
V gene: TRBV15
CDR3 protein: CATRADTNYGYTF
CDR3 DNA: TGTGCCACCAGGGCCGACACGAACTATGGCTACACCTTC